This passage covers 23 T cell receptor beta chains from one sample sequenced in a study of shared clonotypes between healthy human individuals. Clones were sequenced by immunoSEQ multiplex PCR, and TCRdb holds only the in-frame ones, with some missing. The data contain some 470,000 clones, 75% to 85% of them singletons. The material sequenced was PBMCs. All receptors come from a woman in her thirties or forties in good health. Some clones in this sample may be carry-over from other donors' samples.

The chain joins TRBV4-3 to TRBJ2-1; a possible D gene is TRBD2 (5 bases). CDR1 LGHNA and CDR2 YSLEER come from the germline V gene. Trimming left V 0 bases short and J 4 bases short, with 10 bases between. This CDR3 region has 15 residues. The CDR3 reads CASSQEASPYNEQFF. The CDR3, as DNA: TGCGCCAGCAGCCAAGAGGCTAGCCCTTACAATGAGCAGTTCTTC.

This clone was seen a few times. The genes are TRBV14 and TRBJ2-3; D may be TRBD1 or TRBD2 (5 bases each). Trimming removed 1 base from V and 2 bases from J, with 10 bases in between. CDR1 is SGHDN, CDR2 FVKESK, per germline. The length of the CDR3 is 15 residues. CDR3 region: CASSQVGGFTDTQYF. The CDR3 DNA sequence: TGTGCCAGCAGCCAAGTTGGGGGTTTCACAGATACGCAGTATTTT. The full variable domain, rest sourced from reference TRBV14 and TRBJ2-3, is EAGVTQFPSHSVIEKGQTVTLRCDPISGHDNLYWYRRVMGKEIKFLLHFVKESKQDESGMPNNRFLAERTGGTYSTLKVQPAELEDSGVYFCASSQVGGFTDTQYFGPGTRLTVL.

V is TRBV25-1 and J is TRBJ1-6; TRBD1 might be the D (6 bases). CDR1 is MGHDK, CDR2 SYGVNS, per germline. The CDR3 is 13 amino acids. Trimming took 7 bases from V and 11 from J, leaving 15 bases between them. CDR3 in amino acids: CASIPSKGAPLHF. As DNA, the CDR3 is TGTGCCAGCATCCCCTCCAAGGGGGCACCCCTCCACTTT.

Regarding this clone: This likely traces to a read error, being one base from a far larger clone. The rearrangement links TRBV7-8 to TRBJ2-7; 7 positions match TRBD2. CDR3 size: 15 residues. Germline V lookup: CDR1 SGHVS, CDR2 FQNEAQ. Here the CDR3 DNA reads TGTGCCAGCAGCCTTAGCGGGTATTCCGCCTACGGGCAGTACTTC. Translation: CASSLSGYSAYGQYF.

This sequence joins TRBV5-1 and TRBJ2-4; 11 bases match TRBD2. The J segment lost 7 bases and the V segment lost 0 bases, leaving 0 bases of the junction unmatched. CDR3 length: 14 amino acids. The germline CDR1 and CDR2 sequences are SGHRS and YFSETQ. The CDR3 protein is CASSLGTSGNIQYF. As DNA, the CDR3 is TGCGCCAGCAGCTTGGGGACTAGCGGGAACATTCAGTACTTC.

The chain joins TRBV15 to TRBJ2-1; the D call may be TRBD1 or TRBD2 (5 bases each). CDR3 length: 16 residues. The V gene lost 1 base and the J gene lost 4 bases, with 14 bases spanning the gap. Germline CDR1 is LNHNV and CDR2 is YYDKDF (reference sequence). CDR3 bases: TGTGCCACCAGCAGAGGAGCGGACACCCCTTACAATGAGCAGTTCTTC. Translated, it gives CATSRGADTPYNEQFF.

This clone was detected once. This chain uses TRBV29-1 with TRBJ1-1; TRBD1 is a possible D gene (6 bases). Germline V CDR1 and CDR2: SQVTM, ANQGSEA. The length of the CDR3 is 13 residues. Trimming removed 6 bases from V and 1 base from J, with 12 bases in between. This chain's CDR3 is CSVEGGRNTEAFF. The DNA of the CDR3 is TGCAGCGTCGAGGGGGGAAGGAACACTGAAGCTTTCTTT.

This chain connects TRBV5-4 to TRBJ2-2; 9 bases are shared with TRBD1. The CDR3 totals 16 residues. V trimming: 3 bases; J trimming: 4 bases; junction bases outside the gene matches: 7. Germline V gene lookup returns CDR1 SGHNT and CDR2 YYREEE (reference sequence). As DNA, the CDR3 is TGTGCCAGCAGCTCAAGGACAGGGGCCGCCACCGGGGAGCTGTTTTTT. Translation: CASSSRTGAATGELFF.

In the case of this clone: Different DNA sequences within this sample yield the same CDR3. The chain has TRBV5-4 and TRBJ2-1; tentatively, D is TRBD2 (6 bases). Between the trimmed V and J ends, which lost 4 bases and 0 bases, there was a span of 11 bases. This CDR3 has 15 amino acids. The germline gives CDR1 SGHNT, CDR2 YYREEE (reference sequence). The CDR3 is CASSLGGSSYNEQFF. The CDR3 DNA is TGTGCCAGCAGCCTGGGAGGAAGCTCCTACAATGAGCAGTTCTTC.

This clone was recorded many times. CDR3 in DNA: TGCGCCAGCAGCGGGCCGGGACAGGAGAATTCACCCCTCCACTTT. It yields the protein CASSGPGQENSPLHF. The chain has TRBV5-1 and TRBJ1-6; 8 bases map to TRBD1. The germline V gene has CDR1 SGHRS and CDR2 YFSETQ. V lost 4 bases, J lost 7 bases, and 7 bases stayed unmatched. There are 15 residues in the CDR3.

V gene TRBV29-1 combines with J gene TRBJ2-3; D is possibly TRBD1 or TRBD2 (5 bases each). CDR1 SQVTM and CDR2 ANQGSEA come from the germline V gene. The CDR3 length is 11 residues. The ends were cut back, 7 bases at V and 11 bases at J, with 16 bases in the middle. CDR3 sequence reads: CSAGTHEEQYF. Here the CDR3 DNA reads TGCAGCGCCGGGACCCACGAGGAGCAGTATTTT.

The genes are TRBV15 and TRBJ2-1; 7 nucleotides agree with TRBD2. With 5 bases clipped from V and 7 bases from J, the junction kept 11 bases outside the gene matches. This CDR3 is built from 15 residues. Germline V lookup: CDR1 LNHNV, CDR2 YYDKDF (reference sequence). CDR3 DNA: TGTGCCACCAGCTCCCAGCGGGGAGGGACGAATGAGCAGTTCTTC. As protein: CATSSQRGGTNEQFF.

The rearrangement joins TRBV4-1 to TRBJ1-2, with D unclear. Per the germline V gene, CDR1 is MGHRA and CDR2 is YSYEKL. The CDR3 totals 15 residues. V was shortened by 1 base and J by 4 bases, with 13 bases between the two germline ends. The CDR3, as DNA: TGCGCCAGCAGCCAAGTCTTGGCAGATGTCTATGGCTACACCTTC. The encoded protein is CASSQVLADVYGYTF.

On this clone: This CDR3 is also generated by other DNA sequences in the sample. The rearrangement links TRBV28 to TRBJ2-2; D remains ambiguous. The germline V gene encodes CDR1 MDHEN and CDR2 SYDVKM. The CDR3 is 12 residues long. V was pared by 6 bases and J by 2 bases, with 4 bases between. The CDR3 nucleotides read TGTGCCAGCAGACTTAACACCGGGGAGCTGTTTTTT. Amino acids: CASRLNTGELFF.

This clone occurred a few times. This rearrangement joins TRBV7-9 to TRBJ2-3; maybe TRBD2 (6 bases). Germline CDR1 SEHNR, CDR2 FQNEAQ (reference sequence). The CDR3 extends over 13 amino acids. The V and J ends lost 5 bases and 6 bases respectively, with 12 bases between them. The CDR3 DNA reads TGTGCCAGCAGCATAACGGGAGTTGATACGCAGTATTTT. Encoded protein: CASSITGVDTQYF.

About this clone: Within the sample, other DNA sequences also encode this same CDR3. This chain joins TRBV6-5 and TRBJ2-7, with TRBD1 identical over 7 bases. Looked up from germline, CDR1 is MNHEY and CDR2 is SVGAGI. Losses at the gene ends were 3 bases for V and 3 bases for J; bases not matched to a gene: 5. The CDR3 covers 14 residues. CDR3 residues: CASSYRAGGYEQYF. The DNA for the CDR3 is TGTGCCAGCAGTTATCGGGCAGGGGGCTACGAGCAGTACTTC.

The chain links TRBV10-2 to TRBJ2-5, with D perhaps matching TRBD1 or TRBD2 (5 bases each). Trimming cost V 3 bases and J 4 bases, with 12 bases left between them. The CDR3 is made up of 14 amino acids. CDR1 is WSHSY, CDR2 SAAADI, per germline. The CDR3 DNA is TGCGCCAGCAGTGAAGCCGGGGCGCGAGAGACCCAGTACTTC. Protein: CASSEAGARETQYF.

This clone was seen more than once but under ten times. The rearrangement links TRBV9 to TRBJ2-1; 16 bases map to TRBD2. The ends lost 3 bases at V and 1 base at J; junction bases unmatched: 7. Germline CDR1 SGDLS, CDR2 YYNGEE. There are 19 residues in the CDR3. The CDR3 spells CASSARGLAGGRSYNEQFF. The CDR3 region has the DNA TGTGCCAGCAGCGCCCGGGGACTAGCGGGAGGGAGGTCCTACAATGAGCAGTTCTTC.

V usage is TRBV5-4 and J usage is TRBJ2-5; D is perhaps TRBD1 or TRBD2 (5 bases each). V was shortened by 5 bases and J by 1 base, with 6 bases between the two germline ends. In germline, CDR1 is SGHNT, CDR2 YYREEE (reference sequence). This CDR3 has 12 amino acids. The CDR3 DNA reads TGTGCCAGCAGGGGGACCCAAGAGACCCAGTACTTC. Residues: CASRGTQETQYF.

The J gene is TRBJ1-5, the V gene TRBV5-5; D is unresolved. V was clipped by 0 bases and J by 5 bases, with 6 bases between them. The V gene's germline CDR1 is SGHKS and CDR2 YYEKEE (reference sequence). The CDR3 sequence is 13 residues long. The CDR3 bases are TGTGCCAGCAGCTTGGGCGCCGATCAGCCCCAGCATTTT. It codes for CASSLGADQPQHF.

V gene TRBV5-1 combines with J gene TRBJ2-7, with 7 bases that match TRBD1. The junction had 6 bases not matched to a gene; V was cut back by 3 bases and J by 0 bases. This CDR3 has 15 amino acids. Germline V lookup: CDR1 SGHRS, CDR2 YFSETQ. This CDR3 reads CASSSNRGSSYEQYF. CDR3 coding DNA: TGCGCCAGCAGCTCAAACAGGGGCAGCTCCTACGAGCAGTACTTC.

This chain joins TRBV5-4 and TRBJ2-5; TRBD1 is a possible D gene (6 bases). V shed 0 bases and J shed 5 bases, with 17 bases lying between them. Germline V gene sequence: CDR1 SGHNT, CDR2 YYREEE (reference sequence). The CDR3 is made up of 16 amino acids. The CDR3 DNA is TGTGCCAGCAGCTTGGGCACAGGGTTGGGTTGGGAGACCCAGTACTTC. This translates into CASSLGTGLGWETQYF.

Concerning this clone: The same CDR3 also results from other DNA sequences found in this sample. The chain joins TRBV27 to TRBJ2-6; D is uncertain. The V end lost 5 bases, the J end lost 1 base, and 3 bases lay between the germline ends. Germline CDR1 MNHEY, CDR2 SMNVEV (reference sequence). This CDR3 comprises 13 residues. CDR3 nucleotide sequence: TGTGCCAGCAGTCTGTCTGGGGCCAACGTCCTGACTTTC. It encodes CASSLSGANVLTF.